These 16 T cell receptor beta chains came from one sample sequenced in a study of radiation and T cells in renal cell carcinoma. Time point defined: baseline pretreatment blood. Treatment indicated: 15 Gy SBRT to primary tumor, nephrectomy 4 weeks later. Using immunoSEQ multiplex PCR, the repertoire was profiled, and TCRdb retains in-frame clones only, with some absent. The sample lists some 100,000 clones, 82% occurring once. The sequenced sample was blood, obtained from a patient whose treatment included radiotherapy and nephrectomy. These receptors were taken from a man in his 60s with renal cell carcinoma.

The chain links TRBV14 to TRBJ1-1, with 7 bases matching TRBD1. Trimming cost V 3 bases and J 2 bases; bases outside gene matches: 12. Per the germline V gene, CDR1 is SGHDN and CDR2 is FVKESK. The CDR3 is 17 amino acids. CDR3: CASSHRQGGTYNTEAFF. CDR3 nucleotides: TGTGCCAGCAGCCATCGACAGGGAGGGACTTACAACACTGAAGCTTTCTTT.

This chain connects TRBV4-1 to TRBJ1-5, with unresolved D. Germline CDR1 reads MGHRA; CDR2 reads YSYEKL. Trimming shortened V by 1 base and J by 7 bases, and 8 bases separated the two germline ends. CDR3 length equals 13 residues. The CDR3 bases are TGCGCCAGCAGCCAAGGGATGGGACAGCCCCAGCATTTT. Translation gives CASSQGMGQPQHF.

V gene TRBV21-1 combines with J gene TRBJ2-7; the listed D gene, TRBD1, was not tested against the DNA. TRBV21-1 is an annotated pseudogene. The CDR3 totals 16 residues. CDR3 sequence (DNA): TGTGCCAGCAGCAAAGGAGTTCGACAGGGGGCATTCGAGCAGTACTTC. Protein: CASSKGVRQGAFEQYF.

The gene calls are TRBV5-1 and TRBJ2-1; 9 nucleotides agree with TRBD2. This CDR3 has 17 residues. The trim removed 1 base at V and 5 bases at J, leaving 10 bases unmatched. The germline CDR1 and CDR2 sequences are SGHRS and YFSETQ. This chain's CDR3 is CASSLFIATSGNNEQFF. CDR3 DNA: TGCGCCAGCAGCTTGTTCATCGCGACTAGCGGAAACAATGAGCAGTTCTTC.

J is TRBJ2-7 and V is TRBV28; 10 bases are a match to TRBD2. Trimming at V came to 3 bases and at J to 3 bases, leaving 2 bases not matched to a gene. CDR3 length: 14 residues. CDR1 and CDR2 (germline): MDHEN, SYDVKM. CDR3 sequence (DNA): TGTGCCAGCAGTTTTGGACTAGCGGACTACGAGCAGTACTTC. Translated, it gives CASSFGLADYEQYF.

V usage is TRBV7-3 and J usage is TRBJ2-1; D not resolved. The germline V gene encodes CDR1 SGHTA and CDR2 FQGTGA. Trimming took 2 bases from V and 0 from J, leaving 11 bases between them. The CDR3 is 16 residues long. The DNA for the CDR3 is TGTGCCAGCAGCTTAGACTCCTCCAGCTCCTACAATGAGCAGTTCTTC. Translated, it gives CASSLDSSSSYNEQFF.

The chain couples TRBV5-6 to TRBJ2-3; TRBD1 aligns across 10 bases. V dropped 3 bases and J dropped 3; count of bases not matched to a gene: 10. The CDR3 runs to 17 residues. Germline values: CDR1 SGHDT, CDR2 YYEEEE. As DNA, the CDR3 is TGTGCCAGCAGCTCCGTCCGACAGGGGGCGAGAACAGATACGCAGTATTTT. Protein product: CASSSVRQGARTDTQYF.

The chain employs TRBV6-6 and TRBJ1-2; no reliable D call. This CDR3 region has 11 residues. The germline V and J ends were trimmed by 9 bases and 8 bases, with 13 bases remaining between them. Germline CDR1 MNHNY, CDR2 SVGAGI (reference sequence). This CDR3 is CASLRAGGYTF. In nucleotides, the CDR3 is TGTGCCAGTCTGAGGGCGGGAGGCTACACCTTC.

This rearrangement joins TRBV15 to TRBJ2-1; 10 positions agree with TRBD1. The germline gives CDR1 LNHNV, CDR2 YYDKDF (reference sequence). The CDR3 totals 13 residues. Germline trimming cut 8 bases from V and 5 bases from J; bases unmatched to any gene: 3. CDR3 coding DNA: TGTGCCACCGGGACAGGGGTCCACAATGAGCAGTTCTTC. This codes for CATGTGVHNEQFF.

This chain joins TRBV9 and TRBJ2-7, with TRBD1 as a possible D gene (7 bases). The CDR3 spans 13 residues. Trimming removed 3 bases from V and 7 bases from J, with 14 bases in between. Looked up from germline, CDR1 is SGDLS and CDR2 is YYNGEE. The CDR3 DNA reads TGTGCCAGCAGCGCCCGACCAGGGGGGGAGCAGTACTTC. Translated: CASSARPGGEQYF.

V gene TRBV6-5 combines with J gene TRBJ2-3; 11 nucleotides line up with TRBD2. Germline V gene sequence: CDR1 MNHEY, CDR2 SVGAGI. V shed 4 bases, J shed 7 bases, and the junction held 7 bases outside the gene matches. The CDR3 length is 15 residues. The CDR3, as DNA: TGTGCCAGCAGTTCCCCCGGGACTAGCGGTTATACGCAGTATTTT. Translation: CASSSPGTSGYTQYF.

This rearrangement joins TRBV27 to TRBJ1-6; D unresolved. This CDR3 contains 13 residues. The germline V and J ends were trimmed by 4 bases and 8 bases, with 9 bases remaining between them. Germline V CDR1 and CDR2: MNHEY, SMNVEV (reference sequence). CDR3 in amino acids: CASSSQYDSPLHF. The CDR3 DNA is TGTGCCAGCAGTTCCCAGTACGATTCACCCCTCCACTTT.

This rearrangement joins TRBV11-2 to TRBJ2-3; no reliable D call. The germline V gene encodes CDR1 SGHAT and CDR2 FQNNGV. V was trimmed by 5 bases and J by 0 bases, leaving 12 bases between them. The CDR3 is 15 amino acids. CDR3 nucleotide sequence: TGTGCCAGCAGCCCCCTTCGATTTAGCACAGATACGCAGTATTTT. Translation: CASSPLRFSTDTQYF.

The CDR3 sequence: CASSIAGGTDTQYF. CDR3 nucleotides: TGTGCCAGCAGTATAGCGGGAGGTACAGATACGCAGTATTTT. The chain employs TRBV28 and TRBJ2-3; 10 positions match TRBD2. Trimming cost V 5 bases and J 3 bases; bases outside gene matches: 2. From germline, CDR1 is MDHEN and CDR2 SYDVKM. CDR3 length: 14 amino acids.

The J gene is TRBJ1-2, the V gene TRBV6-1; 10 bases are shared with TRBD1. CDR1 and CDR2 from the germline V gene are MNHNS and SASEGT. This CDR3 has 15 residues. V lost 8 bases to trimming and J lost 4 bases; unmatched junction nucleotides: 10. In DNA, the CDR3 is TGTGCCAGCGAGACAGGGGGCAACGCGGTCTATGGCTACACCTTC. The encoded protein is CASETGGNAVYGYTF.

There are a few counts of this clone. The chain recombines TRBV5-6 with TRBJ2-2; 15 positions agree with TRBD2. V lost 2 bases, J lost 7 bases, and 6 bases stayed unmatched. The CDR3 spans 17 residues. Germline V gene lookup returns CDR1 SGHDT and CDR2 YYEEEE. The CDR3 bases are TGTGCCAGCAGCTTCGGACTAGCGGGAGGGCCCGGCGGGGAGCTGTTTTTT. This codes for CASSFGLAGGPGGELFF.